A single sample is the source of the 27 T cell receptor beta chains below, sequenced in a study of T cells after yellow fever vaccination. TCRdb passed the 5' RACE reads through MiXCR, listing each CDR3 protein once. The table lists around 500,000 distinct CDR3 sequences, 21% of them singletons. The sample was PBMCs, taken 21 days after the first yellow fever vaccination. The receptors originated from a man younger than 35 who received the YFV17D yellow fever vaccine.

The chain couples TRBV19 to TRBJ2-1; a possible D gene is TRBD1 (6 bases). V was trimmed by 5 bases and J by 5 bases, leaving 13 bases between them. The CDR3 totals 14 residues. CDR1 and CDR2 (germline): LNHDA, SQIVND (reference sequence). CDR3 bases: TGTGCCAGTAGTCCGACAGGCGTTAACAATGAGCAGTTCTTC. Amino acids: CASSPTGVNNEQFF.

The chain combines TRBV20-1 with TRBJ1-5; D is possibly TRBD1 (6 bases). CDR3 length: 15 residues. CDR1 is DFQATT, CDR2 SNEGSKA, per germline (reference sequence). V shed 3 bases and J shed 4 bases, with 16 bases lying between them. The CDR3 region has the DNA TGCAGTGCTAGTTCCGGGCAGGGGCGAAATCAGCCCCAGCATTTT. It codes for CSASSGQGRNQPQHF.

The chain recombines TRBV6-1 with TRBJ1-2; TRBD1 agrees at 12 bases. The V gene's germline CDR1 is MNHNS and CDR2 SASEGT. The CDR3 totals 15 residues. The V and J ends lost 7 bases and 3 bases, in that order; junction bases with no gene match: 6. The chain's CDR3 is CASTPGQGAHYGYTF. As DNA, the CDR3 is TGTGCCAGCACCCCGGGACAGGGGGCGCACTATGGCTACACCTTC.

The sample holds one count of this clonotype. CDR3 sequence (DNA): TGTGCCAGCAGTCGAGAGAGGTTACAAGAGACCCAGTACTTC. It encodes CASSRERLQETQYF. The genes are TRBV11-2 and TRBJ2-5; D ambiguous. Trimming cost V 6 bases and J 2 bases, with 13 bases left between them. This CDR3 has 14 amino acids. Per germline, CDR1 SGHAT and CDR2 FQNNGV.

This clonotype showed up just a few times. The chain employs TRBV12-3 or TRBV12-4 and TRBJ1-2; D ambiguous. This CDR3 spans 12 amino acids. V lost 3 bases and J 7 bases, leaving 9 bases between the germline ends. The CDR3 is CASSLGSLGYTF. In DNA form, the CDR3 reads TGTGCCAGCAGTTTGGGCAGCCTTGGCTACACCTTC.

This clonotype has only a few counts. This rearrangement joins TRBV12-3 or TRBV12-4 to TRBJ2-1; 10 bases match TRBD2. The CDR3 extends over 15 amino acids. Unmatched junction bases numbered 8, after V lost 6 bases and J lost 6 bases. CDR3: CASRATSGAGNEQFF. The DNA of the CDR3 is TGTGCCAGCAGAGCCACTAGCGGGGCTGGCAATGAGCAGTTCTTC.

This clonotype was seen only a few times. The CDR3: CASSLDWSSYEQYF. CDR3 DNA sequence: TGTGCCAGCAGCTTGGACTGGAGCTCCTACGAGCAGTACTTC. The chain has TRBV7-2 and TRBJ2-7; D perhaps matches TRBD2 (5 bases). The CDR3 extends over 14 amino acids. Trimming took 3 bases from V and 0 from J, leaving 9 bases between them. Germline CDR1 is SGHTA and CDR2 is FQGNSA.

The table lists this clonotype with a few counts. The rearrangement uses TRBV6-5 and TRBJ1-5; perhaps TRBD1 as D (6 bases). V was shortened by 2 bases and J by 6 bases, with 11 bases between the two germline ends. This CDR3 spans 14 amino acids. Germline lookup yields CDR1 MNHEY and CDR2 SVGAGI. This CDR3 is CASSYVIGGQPQHF. In DNA form, the CDR3 reads TGTGCCAGCAGTTACGTTATAGGGGGTCAGCCCCAGCATTTT.

The V and J genes are TRBV4-1 and TRBJ2-5; maybe TRBD2 (7 bases). The V end was cut by 6 bases, the J end by 1 base, with 15 bases between. The CDR3 has 15 residues. From germline, CDR1 is MGHRA and CDR2 YSYEKL. The chain's CDR3 is CASRELGGAQETQYF. In DNA, the CDR3 is TGCGCCAGCAGGGAGCTTGGGGGGGCCCAAGAGACCCAGTACTTC.

The chain links TRBV5-5 to TRBJ2-1; D unclear. V was pared by 1 base and J by 0 bases, with 5 bases between. Germline loops: CDR1 SGHKS, CDR2 YYEKEE (reference sequence). The CDR3 extends over 14 amino acids. The CDR3 nucleotides read TGTGCCAGCAGCTTGCCAGCCTCCTACAATGAGCAGTTCTTC. Its protein is CASSLPASYNEQFF.

The rearrangement joins TRBV7-2 to TRBJ2-1, with a weak D call TRBD2 (7 bases). Germline CDR1 is SGHTA and CDR2 is FQGNSA. The CDR3 contains 14 residues. V lost 10 bases, J lost 4 bases, and 17 bases lay in between. The CDR3 protein is CATKGGGNYNEQFF. The CDR3 DNA is TGTGCCACCAAAGGGGGGGGTAATTACAATGAGCAGTTCTTC. Using reference TRBV7-2 and TRBJ2-1 for the parts outside the CDR3, the full variable domain is GAGVSQSPSNKVTEKGKDVELRCDPISGHTALYWYRQSLGQGLEFLIYFQGNSAPDKSGLPSDRFSAERTGGSVSTLTIQRTQQEDSAVYLCATKGGGNYNEQFFGPGTRLTVL.

In this sample, this clonotype turned up a few times. The chain employs TRBV4-3 and TRBJ1-1, with D hard to call. The CDR3 totals 16 residues. The germline CDR1 and CDR2 sequences are LGHNA and YSLEER. V was trimmed by 3 bases and J by 1 base, leaving 15 bases between them. CDR3 sequence (DNA): TGCGCCAGCAGCCACGCCCGGACCTGGCCGAACACTGAAGCTTTCTTT. Residues: CASSHARTWPNTEAFF.

There are many counts of this clonotype. This chain connects TRBV5-1 to TRBJ2-1, with TRBD2 matching 13 bases. V lost 4 bases and J lost 0; bases outside the gene matches: 4. This CDR3 has 17 amino acids. Per the germline V gene, CDR1 is SGHRS and CDR2 is YFSETQ. The CDR3 region is CASSPGTSGVSYNEQFF. CDR3 DNA sequence: TGCGCCAGCAGCCCGGGGACTAGCGGGGTCTCCTACAATGAGCAGTTCTTC.

This clonotype was found many times. The rearrangement joins TRBV18 to TRBJ2-1; TRBD1 matches 7 bases. Germline CDR1 reads KGHSH; CDR2 reads LQKENI. With 5 bases clipped from V and 6 bases from J, the junction kept 7 bases outside the gene matches. This CDR3 spans 14 amino acids. The CDR3 nucleotides read TGTGCCAGCTCAGGGGACAGACAGGCCAATGAGCAGTTCTTC. Residues: CASSGDRQANEQFF.

The chain uses TRBV4-3 and TRBJ2-5, with 11 bases lining up with TRBD2. The CDR3 is 17 residues long. V lost 4 bases to trimming and J lost 0 bases; unmatched junction nucleotides: 7. The germline gives CDR1 LGHNA, CDR2 YSLEER. Here the CDR3 DNA reads TGCGCCAGCAGCCCCCAGACTAGCGGGGCGCACCAAGAGACCCAGTACTTC. Translating it yields CASSPQTSGAHQETQYF.

This clonotype appeared a few times. The V and J genes are TRBV7-2 and TRBJ1-5; D unclear. The germline V gene encodes CDR1 SGHTA and CDR2 FQGNSA. The germline V and J ends were trimmed by 3 bases and 3 bases, with 15 bases remaining between them. The CDR3 is made up of 16 amino acids. In DNA form, the CDR3 reads TGTGCCAGCAGCTTGGCAGGTCAAGCGTCCAATCAGCCCCAGCATTTT. As protein: CASSLAGQASNQPQHF.

This clonotype was seen just once. J is TRBJ2-1 and V is TRBV9; 11 nucleotides match TRBD2. V lost 2 bases, J lost 8 bases, and 9 bases stayed unmatched. The germline CDR1 and CDR2 sequences are SGDLS and YYNGEE. The length of the CDR3 is 16 residues. CDR3 nucleotide sequence: TGTGCCAGCAGCGTTAGCGGGGGGGCCGGTAGGGATGAGCAGTTCTTC. It encodes CASSVSGGAGRDEQFF.

The sample holds a few counts of this clonotype. This sequence joins TRBV9 and TRBJ2-3; maybe TRBD2 (5 bases). The CDR3 has 14 residues. Germline V CDR1 and CDR2: SGDLS, YYNGEE. V was shortened by 6 bases and J by 2 bases, with 13 bases between the two germline ends. The CDR3: CASNELEATDTQYF. The CDR3 DNA reads as TGTGCCAGCAACGAGTTGGAGGCCACAGATACGCAGTATTTT.

This chain uses TRBV12-3 or TRBV12-4 with TRBJ1-3; D ambiguous. The CDR3 has 11 amino acids. The V gene lost 10 bases and the J gene lost 4 bases, with 8 bases spanning the gap. The CDR3 DNA sequence: TGTGCCATCCGCAGGGGAAACACCATATATTTT. Protein: CAIRRGNTIYF.

The chain joins TRBV5-1 to TRBJ2-1; D is perhaps TRBD1 or TRBD2 (6 bases each). CDR1 and CDR2 (germline): SGHRS, YFSETQ. The CDR3 contains 18 residues. Trimming took 1 base from V and 8 from J, leaving 25 bases between them. CDR3 nucleotides: TGCGCCAGCAGCTTGAAGGGGGGCAGGAGTTACTTAAGGGATGAGCAGTTCTTC. Its translation: CASSLKGGRSYLRDEQFF.

The sample holds a few counts of this clonotype. The chain couples TRBV20-1 to TRBJ2-3; 8 nucleotides line up with TRBD2. V lost 0 bases and J lost 2; bases outside the gene matches: 10. The CDR3 runs 17 residues. CDR1 DFQATT and CDR2 SNEGSKA come from the germline V gene (reference sequence). DNA for the CDR3: TGCAGTGCTAGAGACCCTTGGGTAGCGGGGTACACAGATACGCAGTATTTT. Protein sequence: CSARDPWVAGYTDTQYF.

Only a few counts were recorded for this clonotype. This chain uses TRBV7-3 with TRBJ2-1; perhaps TRBD1 as D (5 bases). This CDR3 is built from 13 residues. CDR1 SGHTA and CDR2 FQGTGA come from the germline V gene. Trimming took 3 bases from V and 4 from J, leaving 7 bases between them. The CDR3 is CASSFRQYNEQFF. The DNA for the CDR3 is TGTGCCAGCAGCTTTCGACAGTACAATGAGCAGTTCTTC. Full variable domain (outside the CDR3, taken from reference TRBV7-3 and TRBJ2-1): GAGVSQTPSNKVTEKGKYVELRCDPISGHTALYWYRQSLGQGPEFLIYFQGTGAADDSGLPNDRFFAVRPEGSVSTLKIQRTERGDSAVYLCASSFRQYNEQFFGPGTRLTVL.

The chain is built from TRBV4-1 and TRBJ2-7; D unclear. Germline-derived CDR1 and CDR2 are MGHRA and YSYEKL. V lost 1 base, J lost 6 bases, and 10 bases lay in between. The length of the CDR3 is 13 residues. Here the CDR3 reads CASSQVIHGEQYV. In DNA form, the CDR3 reads TGCGCCAGCAGCCAAGTTATACATGGCGAGCAGTACGTC.

The chain has TRBV10-3 and TRBJ2-7; 7 bases align to TRBD1. The CDR3 totals 12 residues. V trimming: 6 bases; J trimming: 2 bases; junction bases outside the gene matches: 1. Germline V CDR1 and CDR2: ENHRY, SYGVKD. CDR3 bases: TGTGCCATCAGGGGGACAGCCTACGAGCAGTACTTC. This codes for CAIRGTAYEQYF.

This clonotype was seen a few times. V and J are TRBV12-3 or TRBV12-4 and TRBJ1-2; the D gene is possibly TRBD1 (5 bases). This CDR3 has 15 residues. The V gene lost 1 base and the J gene lost 2 bases, with 11 bases spanning the gap. The CDR3 is CASSLGGGGNYGYTF. The CDR3 DNA sequence: TGTGCCAGCAGTTTAGGGGGCGGGGGGAACTATGGCTACACCTTC.

This sequence joins TRBV4-1 and TRBJ1-2; 8 nucleotides align to TRBD1. Germline CDR1 reads MGHRA; CDR2 reads YSYEKL. CDR3 length: 16 amino acids. Trimming at V came to 4 bases and at J to 3 bases, leaving 10 bases not matched to a gene. CDR3 bases: TGCGCCAGCAGCCGAGGGGTAACACAGGGGGACTATGGCTACACCTTC. It translates to CASSRGVTQGDYGYTF.

This clonotype has only a few counts. This chain joins TRBV6-2 or TRBV6-3 and TRBJ2-3; 7 nucleotides line up with TRBD2. Germline assignment: CDR1 MNHEY and CDR2 SVGEGT. Trimming at V came to 6 bases and at J to 2 bases, leaving 5 bases not matched to a gene. The CDR3 length is 14 residues. The CDR3 loop reads CASRAGLSTDTQYF. The DNA of the CDR3 is TGTGCCAGCAGGGCGGGACTATCCACAGATACGCAGTATTTT.